The 5 T cell receptor beta chains given below trace back to one sample, sequenced in a study of CD8 T cells in Susac syndrome. With random hexamers, roughly 0.45 to 1 ug RNA was reverse transcribed. TCRdb fed the immunoSEQ multiplex PCR reads into MiXCR, producing one record per CDR3 protein. The sample holds about 80,000 distinct CDR3 sequences, about 92% seen once. Specimen: CD4+ T cells from PBMCs. All receptors derive from a human donor with Susac syndrome.

This clonotype is a singleton in its sample. The J gene is TRBJ2-3, the V gene TRBV7-3; TRBD2 might be the D (5 bases). Trimming removed 2 bases at V and 6 bases at J, with 12 bases between. CDR1 and CDR2 from the germline V gene are SGHTA and FQGTGA. There are 14 residues in the CDR3. CDR3 in DNA: TGTGCCAGCAGCTTAGGGGTGACGGGGGATACGCAGTATTTT. This codes for CASSLGVTGDTQYF. Filled out from reference TRBV7-3 and TRBJ2-3, the complete variable domain reads GAGVSQTPSNKVTEKGKYVELRCDPISGHTALYWYRQSLGQGPEFLIYFQGTGAADDSGLPNDRFFAVRPEGSVSTLKIQRTERGDSAVYLCASSLGVTGDTQYFGPGTRLTVL.

The J gene is TRBJ1-6, the V gene TRBV2; no clear D gene. This CDR3 has 12 amino acids. Germline V CDR1 and CDR2: SNHLY, FYNNEI. The ends were cut back, 5 bases at V and 11 bases at J, with 10 bases in the middle. DNA of the CDR3: TGTGCCAGCAGTAGCCTCGGGGCACCCCTCCACTTT. Translating gives CASSSLGAPLHF.

This rearrangement joins TRBV5-1 to TRBJ2-2; D is unresolved. In germline, CDR1 is SGHRS, CDR2 YFSETQ. V lost 0 bases, J lost 0 bases, and 12 bases lay in between. The CDR3 extends over 17 amino acids. The CDR3 loop is CASSLDSTHTNTGELFF. The DNA of the CDR3 is TGCGCCAGCAGCTTGGACTCCACACATACGAACACCGGGGAGCTGTTTTTT.

The chain carries TRBV19 and TRBJ2-2; D perhaps matches TRBD2 (5 bases). The CDR3 runs to 14 residues. In germline, CDR1 is LNHDA, CDR2 SQIVND (reference sequence). V lost 1 base to trimming and J lost 4 bases, with 7 bases between them. The CDR3 DNA reads as TGTGCCAGTAGTATAGGAGGGTTCACCGGGGAGCTGTTTTTT. Protein product: CASSIGGFTGELFF.

The genes are TRBV29-1 and TRBJ2-7; TRBD1 aligns across 10 bases. This CDR3 spans 15 amino acids. V gave up 2 bases and J gave up 5 bases; unmatched junction bases: 9. Germline-derived CDR1 and CDR2 are SQVTM and ANQGSEA. CDR3 region: CSVETAGTGVNEQYF. DNA of the CDR3: TGCAGCGTTGAAACCGCCGGGACAGGGGTAAACGAGCAGTACTTC.